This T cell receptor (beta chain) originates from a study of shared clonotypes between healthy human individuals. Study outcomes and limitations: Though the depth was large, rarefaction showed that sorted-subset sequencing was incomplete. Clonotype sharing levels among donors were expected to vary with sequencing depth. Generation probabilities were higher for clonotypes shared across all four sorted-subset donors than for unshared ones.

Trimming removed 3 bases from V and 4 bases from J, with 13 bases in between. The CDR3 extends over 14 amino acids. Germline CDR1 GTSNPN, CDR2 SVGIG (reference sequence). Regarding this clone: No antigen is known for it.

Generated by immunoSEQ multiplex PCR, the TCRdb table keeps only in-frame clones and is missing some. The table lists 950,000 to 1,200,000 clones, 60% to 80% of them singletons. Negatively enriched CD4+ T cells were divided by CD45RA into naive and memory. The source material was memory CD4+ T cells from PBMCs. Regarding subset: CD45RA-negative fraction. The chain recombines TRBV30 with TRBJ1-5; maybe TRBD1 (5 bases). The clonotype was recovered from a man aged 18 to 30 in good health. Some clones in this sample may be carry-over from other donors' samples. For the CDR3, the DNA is TGTGCCTGGAGCTTCGGGGGAGGGAATCAGCCCCAGCATTTT. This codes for CAWSFGGGNQPQHF.